Below are 9 T cell receptor beta chains sequenced from a single sample in a study of blood T cells in healthy people across ages. Alongside a J-beta primer mix, a sample-barcoded 5' primer served in a second PCR lasting about 7 to 11 cycles. TCRdb ran MiXCR on the 5' RACE reads and lists one entry per CDR3 protein. The profile shows over 450,000 distinct CDR3 sequences, less than 25% of them singletons. These data were likewise used in another study, on T cells of mothers and their children.

Source material: blood. These receptors were collected from a boy younger than 18 in good health.

This clonotype was counted between two and nine times. V is TRBV6-2 or TRBV6-3 and J is TRBJ2-7, with 7 nucleotides matching TRBD1. This CDR3 has 16 amino acids. The germline CDR1 and CDR2 sequences are MNHEY and SVGEGT. Unmatched junction bases numbered 8, after V lost 1 base and J lost 2 bases. Here the CDR3 reads CASSYFSWTGPYEQYF. CDR3 DNA: TGTGCCAGCAGTTACTTCTCATGGACAGGACCCTACGAGCAGTACTTC.

This clonotype was counted only a few times. This chain connects TRBV7-2 to TRBJ2-6; weak D call: TRBD2 (5 bases). Germline lookup yields CDR1 SGHTA and CDR2 FQGNSA. The germline V and J ends were trimmed by 4 bases and 0 bases, with 10 bases remaining between them. There are 16 residues in the CDR3. CDR3 nucleotide sequence: TGTGCCAGCAGCTCGGGGTATTTCTCTGGGGCCAACGTCCTGACTTTC. The encoded protein is CASSSGYFSGANVLTF.

The rearrangement joins TRBV5-1 to TRBJ1-2, with a weak D call TRBD1 (5 bases). Germline V CDR1 and CDR2: SGHRS, YFSETQ. The CDR3 length is 15 residues. Trimming removed 4 bases from V and 6 bases from J, with 19 bases in between. The CDR3 loop is CASSPLARRGDGYTF. CDR3 nucleotides: TGCGCCAGCAGCCCCCTGGCCCGGCGAGGGGATGGCTACACCTTC.

The chain is built from TRBV30 and TRBJ2-1; D unresolved. CDR1 and CDR2 (germline): GTSNPN, SVGIG (reference sequence). Trimming took 4 bases from V and 3 from J, leaving 13 bases between them. This CDR3 is 14 amino acids long. CDR3 bases: TGTGCCTGGATTAGGACGGACCTCTACAATGAGCAGTTCTTC. It is translated as CAWIRTDLYNEQFF.

This clonotype was detected a few times. The chain combines TRBV6-2 or TRBV6-3 with TRBJ1-5; D gene uncertain. Germline CDR1 and CDR2: MNHEY and SVGEGT. The CDR3 spans 13 residues. Trimming removed 5 bases from V and 1 base from J, with 6 bases in between. For the CDR3, the DNA is TGTGCCAGCAGTCTCCCCAGCAATCAGCCCCAGCATTTT. Translation: CASSLPSNQPQHF.

Concerning this clonotype: A clone one base away is much larger, so this may be a read error. The DNA for the CDR3 is TGTGCCAGCTCACCACGGGTTCACCTAGCTAACTATGGCTACCCCTTC. It encodes CASSPRVHLANYGYPF. The V and J genes are TRBV18 and TRBJ1-2; the D is unclear. This CDR3 contains 16 residues. CDR1 and CDR2 (germline): KGHSH, LQKENI.

The rearrangement uses TRBV6-2 or TRBV6-3 and TRBJ1-4; D not certain. The CDR3 is 14 residues long. V was trimmed by 6 bases and J by 5 bases, leaving 13 bases between them. Germline V gene lookup returns CDR1 MNHEY and CDR2 SVGEGT. CDR3 sequence: CASSRTRSNEKLFF. The CDR3 DNA is TGTGCCAGCAGCCGTACACGGTCGAATGAAAAACTGTTTTTT.

This clonotype has ten or more counts. The chain combines TRBV5-1 with TRBJ1-2; TRBD1 is a possible D gene (5 bases). Germline-derived CDR1 and CDR2 are SGHRS and YFSETQ. V lost 4 bases, J lost 4 bases, and 17 bases lay in between. The CDR3 is made up of 15 amino acids. CDR3 residues: CASSRGTEWTYGYTF. CDR3 nucleotides: TGCGCCAGCAGCCGTGGGACTGAATGGACCTATGGCTACACCTTC.

This clonotype was picked up a small number of times. V usage is TRBV9 and J usage is TRBJ2-1; 10 nucleotides align to TRBD2. Germline V gives CDR1 SGDLS, CDR2 YYNGEE. J lost 3 bases, V lost 4 bases, and 7 bases had no gene match. The CDR3 totals 16 residues. Here the CDR3 reads CASSPRAGGDYNEQFF. The CDR3 coding sequence is TGTGCCAGCAGCCCGAGAGCGGGGGGGGACTACAATGAGCAGTTCTTC.